Each of the 2 T cell receptor beta chains below was sequenced from the same sample in a study of early T cells in non-severe SARS-CoV-2 infection. TCRdb reanalysed the 5' RACE reads using MiXCR and keeps one entry per CDR3 protein. This sample has 70,000 to 85,000 distinct CDR3 sequences; under 15% occur once, and the top ten carry approximately 5.7%. The sample consisted of whole blood. These receptors originate from an adult who was a healthcare worker with PCR-confirmed SARS-CoV-2 infection or an uninfected control (not recorded which).

The chain combines TRBV7-9 with TRBJ2-7, with D unclear. Trimming removed 8 bases from V and 1 base from J, with 15 bases in between. CDR3 size: 14 residues. Germline CDR1 is SEHNR and CDR2 is FQNEAQ (reference sequence). The CDR3 DNA reads TGTGCCAGCCCGATCGCCGGCTTATCCTACGAGCAGTACTTC. This codes for CASPIAGLSYEQYF.

The rearrangement joins TRBV5-1 to TRBJ1-6; 8 bases match TRBD1. The V gene end was trimmed by 2 bases and the J gene end by 7 bases; junction bases not matched to a gene: 14. CDR3 length: 18 amino acids. Germline CDR1 is SGHRS and CDR2 is YFSETQ. CDR3 sequence: CASSFEIGTGLPNSPLHF. The CDR3 DNA is TGCGCCAGCAGCTTTGAGATCGGGACAGGCCTACCCAATTCACCCCTCCACTTT.